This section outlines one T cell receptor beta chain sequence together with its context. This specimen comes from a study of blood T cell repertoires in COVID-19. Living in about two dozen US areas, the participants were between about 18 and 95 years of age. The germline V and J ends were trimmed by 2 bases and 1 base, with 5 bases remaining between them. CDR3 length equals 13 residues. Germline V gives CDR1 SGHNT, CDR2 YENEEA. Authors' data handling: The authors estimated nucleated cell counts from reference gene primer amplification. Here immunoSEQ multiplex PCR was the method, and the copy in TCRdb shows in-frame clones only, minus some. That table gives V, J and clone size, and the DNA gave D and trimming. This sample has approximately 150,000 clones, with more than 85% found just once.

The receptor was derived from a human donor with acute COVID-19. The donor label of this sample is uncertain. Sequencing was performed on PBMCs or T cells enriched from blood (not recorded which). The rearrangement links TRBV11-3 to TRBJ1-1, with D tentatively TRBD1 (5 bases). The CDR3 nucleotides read TGTGCCAGCAGCTTAAGGGGGAACACTGAAGCTTTCTTT. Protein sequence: CASSLRGNTEAFF.